The 13 T cell receptor beta chains below were found in one sample sequenced in a study of early T cells in non-severe SARS-CoV-2 infection. TCRdb used MiXCR to reprocess the 5' RACE reads, holding one entry per CDR3 protein. Here the sample spans tens of thousands of distinct CDR3 sequences, about an eighth being singletons. The sample was whole blood, taken at baseline. The receptors here all came from an adult who was a healthcare worker with PCR-confirmed SARS-CoV-2 infection or an uninfected control (not recorded which).

This clonotype was detected many times. The CDR3, as DNA: TGTGCCAGCAGCCGTAGCGGGAGACCGAAGCAGTACTTC. Amino acids: CASSRSGRPKQYF. The V gene is TRBV7-9, the J gene TRBJ2-7; 9 nucleotides align to TRBD2. Unmatched junction bases numbered 7, after V lost 5 bases and J lost 8 bases. The CDR3 length is 13 residues. Germline values: CDR1 SEHNR, CDR2 FQNEAQ (reference sequence).

There are a few counts of this clonotype. The gene calls are TRBV20-1 and TRBJ2-5; 9 bases match TRBD2. The germline V gene encodes CDR1 DFQATT and CDR2 SNEGSKA (reference sequence). V dropped 6 bases and J dropped 3; count of bases not matched to a gene: 2. This CDR3 contains 12 residues. CDR3 region: CSASSGKETQYF. The CDR3 DNA reads as TGCAGTGCATCTAGCGGGAAAGAGACCCAGTACTTC.

V and J are TRBV6-1 and TRBJ2-1, with D perhaps TRBD1 (5 bases). There are 13 residues in the CDR3. The germline CDR1 and CDR2 sequences are MNHNS and SASEGT. The V and J ends lost 3 bases and 9 bases respectively, with 12 bases between them. The CDR3 loop reads CASSDRVSVEQFF. The CDR3 bases are TGTGCCAGCAGTGACAGGGTATCGGTTGAGCAGTTCTTC.

This clonotype was recorded many times. CDR3 amino acids: CASARPSEQGSDEQYF. For the CDR3, the DNA is TGTGCTAGTGCCAGACCCTCGGAACAGGGTTCGGACGAGCAGTACTTC. V and J are TRBV12-5 and TRBJ2-7, with D possibly matching TRBD1 (6 bases). Trimming removed 7 bases from V and 5 bases from J, with 24 bases in between. CDR1 is LGHNT and CDR2 is FRNRAP in the germline V gene. The CDR3 loop spans 16 amino acids.

This clonotype was seen more than once but under ten times. The chain uses TRBV30 and TRBJ2-3, with D perhaps being TRBD1 or TRBD2 (5 bases each). Germline CDR1 and CDR2: GTSNPN and SVGIG (reference sequence). The CDR3 runs to 14 residues. Trimming took 3 bases from V and 2 from J, leaving 12 bases between them. This chain's CDR3 is CAWRGELFTDTQYF. For the CDR3, the DNA is TGTGCCTGGAGGGGGGAGCTCTTCACAGATACGCAGTATTTT.

This clonotype was seen a handful of times. The rearrangement uses TRBV7-9 and TRBJ1-1; D gene ambiguous. This CDR3 is 12 amino acids long. The germline gives CDR1 SEHNR, CDR2 FQNEAQ (reference sequence). V shed 10 bases and J shed 0 bases, with 9 bases lying between them. CDR3 in amino acids: CAKTPLNTEAFF. CDR3 bases: TGTGCCAAGACACCCCTGAACACTGAAGCTTTCTTT.

This clonotype was observed a few times. This sequence joins TRBV29-1 and TRBJ1-3; D is ambiguous. V shed 0 bases and J shed 2 bases, with 2 bases lying between them. Germline V lookup: CDR1 SQVTM, CDR2 ANQGSEA. This CDR3 contains 12 residues. The CDR3 here is CSVEDAGNTIYF. DNA for the CDR3: TGCAGCGTTGAAGACGCTGGAAACACCATATATTTT.

This clonotype came up many times. J is TRBJ2-6 and V is TRBV5-1; unclear D gene. The length of the CDR3 is 15 residues. Trimming took off 0 bases at V and 3 bases at J, with 7 bases between the two ends. The germline V gene has CDR1 SGHRS and CDR2 YFSETQ. Here the CDR3 DNA reads TGCGCCAGCAGCTTGGTACGGCTTGGGGCCAACGTCCTGACTTTC. It is translated as CASSLVRLGANVLTF.

This clonotype has a count of ten or more. The chain links TRBV6-1 to TRBJ2-3, with TRBD2 matching 8 bases. Germline assignment: CDR1 MNHNS and CDR2 SASEGT. Trimming at V came to 10 bases and at J to 3 bases, leaving 6 bases not matched to a gene. The CDR3 loop spans 13 amino acids. The CDR3 sequence is CATRERETDTQYF. The CDR3 region has the DNA TGTGCCACCCGGGAGCGGGAGACAGATACGCAGTATTTT.

This chain links TRBV7-2 with TRBJ2-3; D is unclear. This CDR3 region has 14 residues. V was cut by 7 bases and J by 4 bases, with 15 bases left in between. Germline V gene data show CDR1 as SGHTA and CDR2 as FQGNSA. The CDR3 loop reads CASTHHSLADTQYF. DNA of the CDR3: TGTGCCAGCACCCACCACTCATTAGCAGATACGCAGTATTTT.

In its sample, this clonotype was seen a few times. The gene calls are TRBV7-9 and TRBJ1-1; D ambiguous. There are 12 residues in the CDR3. From germline, CDR1 is SEHNR and CDR2 FQNEAQ (reference sequence). V was cut by 1 base and J by 11 bases, with 11 bases left in between. CDR3 region: CASSLDEPTAFF. CDR3 nucleotide sequence: TGTGCCAGCAGCTTAGACGAACCGACCGCTTTCTTT.

This clonotype came up many times. At one boundary the junction diverges from the germline segment, which might be a read error. The chain employs TRBV6-1 and TRBJ2-7, with D perhaps being TRBD1 or TRBD2 (6 bases each). The CDR3 loop spans 12 amino acids. The germline V gene encodes CDR1 MNHNS and CDR2 SASEGT. CDR3: CASREGGYEQYF. For the CDR3, the DNA is TGTGCCAGCAGAGAAGGGGGGTACGAGCAGTACTTC.

This clonotype was seen repeatedly, ten times or more. The chain combines TRBV29-1 with TRBJ2-2; D is unresolved. Trimming took off 4 bases at V and 6 bases at J, with 6 bases between the two ends. CDR1 SQVTM and CDR2 ANQGSEA come from the germline V gene. The CDR3 totals 11 residues. The CDR3 is CSVGRAGELFF. The CDR3 region has the DNA TGCAGCGTTGGAAGGGCCGGGGAGCTGTTTTTT.